This paragraph covers one T cell receptor (beta chain) sequence. This sample stems from a study of blood T cell repertoires in COVID-19. Study details: The United States, Italy and Spain supplied acute and convalescent COVID-19 samples. The cDNA or gDNA used as material had been derived from T cells, B-cell-depleted T cells, or PBMCs.

Original data processing: Scientists estimated how many nucleated cells there were by amplifying reference gene primers. Generated by immunoSEQ multiplex PCR, the TCRdb table keeps only in-frame clones and is missing some. The V and J calls and clone size come from that table; D and trimming were worked out from the DNA. The table lists around 26,000 clones, around 85% of them singletons. CDR3 size: 16 residues. The germline gives CDR1 SGHTA, CDR2 FQGTGA. J lost 6 bases, V lost 5 bases, and 11 bases had no gene match. The sequenced material came from peripheral blood. The receptor comes from a human donor in a cohort sampled during active COVID-19. The chain is built from TRBV7-3 and TRBJ2-1; 9 positions match TRBD2. CDR3 bases: TGTGCCAGCAGCCCCCTTTGGGCGGGAGGGGCCAATGAGCAGTTCTTC. It encodes CASSPLWAGGANEQFF.